This T cell receptor (beta chain) originates from a study of T-cell memory formation after mild COVID-19. TCRdb called the 5' RACE reads again in MiXCR, with one record for every CDR3 protein. The table has fewer than 650,000 distinct CDR3 sequences, 15% to 20% seen once. The CDR3 is 17 amino acids. Per germline, CDR1 MNHEY and CDR2 SVGAGI. The V gene lost 2 bases and the J gene lost 0 bases, with 13 bases spanning the gap. The receptor was isolated from an adult woman who had mild COVID-19 (a few samples of this study predate the infection). Cell type and time point are not known. The source material was PBMCs or a T cell subset sorted from them (not recorded which). This sequence joins TRBV6-5 and TRBJ2-2; a possible D gene is TRBD2 (5 bases). This CDR3 is CASSYPNAGTNTGELFF. CDR3 nucleotides: TGTGCCAGCAGTTACCCCAACGCGGGTACGAACACCGGGGAGCTGTTTTTT.